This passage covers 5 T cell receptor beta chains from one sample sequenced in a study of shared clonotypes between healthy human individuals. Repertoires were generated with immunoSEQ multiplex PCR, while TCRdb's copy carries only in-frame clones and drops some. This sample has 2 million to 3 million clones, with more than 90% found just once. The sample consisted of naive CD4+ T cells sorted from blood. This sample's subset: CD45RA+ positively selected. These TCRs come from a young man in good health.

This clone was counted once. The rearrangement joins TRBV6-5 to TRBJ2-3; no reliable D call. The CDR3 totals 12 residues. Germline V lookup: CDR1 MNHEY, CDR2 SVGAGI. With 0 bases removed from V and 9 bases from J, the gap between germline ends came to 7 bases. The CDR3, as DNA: TGTGCCAGCAGTTACTCGACCGGCACGCAGTATTTT. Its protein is CASSYSTGTQYF.

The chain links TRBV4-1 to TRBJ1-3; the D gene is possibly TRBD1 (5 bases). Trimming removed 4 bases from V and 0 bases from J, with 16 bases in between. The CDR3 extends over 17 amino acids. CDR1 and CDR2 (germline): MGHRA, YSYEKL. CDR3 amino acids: CASSPSGGIDSGNTIYF. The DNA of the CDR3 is TGCGCCAGCAGCCCCAGCGGGGGGATCGACTCTGGAAACACCATATATTTT.

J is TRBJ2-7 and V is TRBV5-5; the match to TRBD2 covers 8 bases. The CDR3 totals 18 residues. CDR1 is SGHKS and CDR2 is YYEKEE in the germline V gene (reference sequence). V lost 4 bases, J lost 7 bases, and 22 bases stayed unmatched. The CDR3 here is CASSPQLGSGKGGREQYF. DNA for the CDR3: TGTGCCAGCAGCCCCCAGTTGGGTAGCGGGAAGGGGGGCCGGGAGCAGTACTTC.

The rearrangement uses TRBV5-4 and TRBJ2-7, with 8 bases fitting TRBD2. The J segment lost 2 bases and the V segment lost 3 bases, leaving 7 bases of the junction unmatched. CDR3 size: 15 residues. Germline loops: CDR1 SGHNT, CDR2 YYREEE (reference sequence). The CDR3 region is CASSSERESPYEQYF. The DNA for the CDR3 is TGTGCCAGCAGCTCCGAGCGGGAGTCCCCCTACGAGCAGTACTTC.

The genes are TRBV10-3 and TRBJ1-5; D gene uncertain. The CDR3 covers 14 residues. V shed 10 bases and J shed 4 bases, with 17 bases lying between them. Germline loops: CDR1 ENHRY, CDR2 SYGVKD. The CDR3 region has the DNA TGTGCCACTACTGGACTGTCTACGAATCAGCCCCAGCATTTT. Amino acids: CATTGLSTNQPQHF.